This TCR beta chain was identified in a study of control samples from healthy donors and cancer patients. CDR1 is LNHDA, CDR2 SQIVND, per germline (reference sequence). The CDR3 is made up of 15 amino acids. V shed 4 bases, J shed 1 base, and the junction held 4 bases outside the gene matches. Assay used: immunoSEQ multiplex PCR; TCRdb lists only in-frame clones, some missing. In the table there are about 89,000 clones, roughly 86% of which are singletons. This receptor was obtained from a man aged 30-40 years in good health. Material: blood. The chain is built from TRBV19 and TRBJ1-1; TRBD1 matches at 9 bases. Here the CDR3 reads CASSTQGAGNTEAFF. The CDR3 DNA follows: TGTGCCAGTAGTACACAGGGGGCAGGGAACACTGAAGCTTTCTTT.